Shown below are 24 T cell receptor beta chains from a single sample sequenced in a study of breast tumors, draining lymph nodes, adjacent tissues (dated by TCRdb to about 2016). Library method: multiplex PCR. The sequencing machine was an Illumina HiSeq 2000. TCRdb handled the public reads itself, with Q25 trimming in fastp and clone calling in MiXCR, and kept productive beta chains. For every CDR3 protein sequence, its rows merge into one entry that carries the most common genes and DNA. The sample table shows some 170,000 distinct CDR3 sequences, and more than 25% are seen once. The top ten constitute roughly 3.8% of the sample. The axillary draining lymph nodes of breast cancer patients were the source of the lymph node samples. Sequencing was done on a sample of axillary lymph node tissue. These receptors were obtained from a female donor with breast cancer. Some clones in this sample may be carry-over from other donors' samples.

In the case of this clonotype: One base away lies a much larger clone, so this may be a sequencing read error. This rearrangement joins TRBV19 to TRBJ1-1; 8 bases line up with TRBD1. V dropped 8 bases and J dropped 1; count of bases not matched to a gene: 9. Looked up from germline, CDR1 is LNHDA and CDR2 is SQIVND (reference sequence). The CDR3 sequence is 15 residues long. The CDR3 reads CASRNQGAWNTEAFF. In nucleotides, the CDR3 is TGTGCCAGTCGCAACCAGGGGGCATGGAACACTGAAGCTTTCTTT.

This clonotype was counted ten times or more. The V gene is TRBV4-3, the J gene TRBJ2-7; perhaps TRBD2 as D (5 bases). V lost 1 base and J 0 bases, leaving 10 bases between the germline ends. Germline CDR1 reads LGHNA; CDR2 reads YSLEER. The length of the CDR3 is 15 residues. The CDR3, as DNA: TGCGCCAGCAGCCAAGTCCGGGGAAGCTCCTACGAGCAGTACTTC. As protein: CASSQVRGSSYEQYF.

This clonotype was detected many times. The junction does not match germline at one end; this may be a read error. J is TRBJ1-2 and V is TRBV7-3, with 7 bases identical to TRBD1. Germline values: CDR1 SGHTA, CDR2 FQGTGA. This CDR3 spans 15 amino acids. The CDR3: CASSLMAGDSYGYPF. CDR3 DNA: TGTGCCAGCAGCTTAATGGCAGGGGACAGCTATGGCTACCCCTTC.

This clonotype occurred many times. In nucleotides, the CDR3 is TGTGCCAGCAGCTCCCTGGGGGGGCTAGAGACCCAGTACTTC. Its translation is CASSSLGGLETQYF. This chain joins TRBV7-3 and TRBJ2-5; the D gene is possibly TRBD2 (7 bases). In germline, CDR1 is SGHTA, CDR2 FQGTGA. The CDR3 is 14 residues long. Trimming stripped 4 bases from V and 4 bases from J, with 13 bases between.

With respect to this clonotype: Since a much larger clone is just one base distant, this may be a read error. This chain joins TRBV5-6 and TRBJ2-1; 9 bases match TRBD1. The V gene's germline CDR1 is SGHDT and CDR2 YYEEEE. The CDR3 has 14 amino acids. CDR3 bases: TGTACCAGCAGCTACTTCGGGACAGGGTATGTGCAGTTCTTC. Its translation is CTSSYFGTGYVQFF.

Ten or more counts support this clonotype. This sequence joins TRBV7-3 and TRBJ2-3; a possible D gene is TRBD1 (6 bases). This CDR3 is built from 14 residues. CDR1 and CDR2 (germline): SGHTA, FQGTGA. Trimming took 0 bases from V and 8 from J, leaving 12 bases between them. CDR3 DNA: TGTGCCAGCAGCTTAACGGGGGCACAGAGTACGCAGTATTTT. It yields the protein CASSLTGAQSTQYF.

This clonotype was detected only once. The chain has TRBV2 and TRBJ2-1; D may correspond to TRBD1 or TRBD2 (5 bases each). The CDR3 is made up of 15 amino acids. CDR1 is SNHLY and CDR2 is FYNNEI in the germline V gene. V lost 6 bases to trimming and J lost 12 bases, with 24 bases between them. This CDR3 reads CASREDNRNYSGQFF. In DNA form, the CDR3 reads TGTGCCAGCAGGGAGGACAATCGAAACTACAGTGGGCAGTTCTTC.

This clonotype was seen at least ten times. A clone one base away is much larger, so this may be a read error. The CDR3 loop reads CASSLAPSVQETQHF. CDR3 nucleotides: TGTGCCAGCAGCTTAGCGCCTAGCGTCCAAGAGACCCAGCACTTC. This chain links TRBV7-8 with TRBJ2-5; D may be TRBD2 (6 bases). Germline loops: CDR1 SGHVS, CDR2 FQNEAQ. This CDR3 contains 15 residues. The entire variable domain, with the rest obtained from reference TRBV7-8 and TRBJ2-5, is as follows: GAGVSQSPRYKVAKRGQDVALRCDPISGHVSLFWYQQALGQGPEFLTYFQNEAQLDKSGLPSDRFFAERPEGSVSTLKIQRTQQEDSAVYLCASSLAPSVQETQHFGPGTRLLVL.

This clonotype has just one count. The CDR3 does not end in the conserved phenylalanine or tryptophan, so this is likely a read error. The chain carries TRBV28 and TRBJ1-1; 9 positions match TRBD1. Germline lookup yields CDR1 MDHEN and CDR2 SYDVKM. The junction had 7 bases not matched to a gene; V was cut back by 6 bases and J by 2 bases. The CDR3 extends over 15 amino acids. The CDR3 nucleotides are TGTGCCAGCAGATACAGGGGGCGAGGTAACACTGAAGCTTTCTCT. It encodes CASRYRGRGNTEAFS.

This clonotype was found a few times. The rearrangement joins TRBV3-1 to TRBJ2-1; TRBD2 might be the D (5 bases). This CDR3 comprises 16 residues. Germline V gene lookup returns CDR1 LGHDT and CDR2 YNNKEL (reference sequence). Trimming removed 1 base from V and 2 bases from J, with 12 bases in between. CDR3 protein: CASSQGWRSTYNEQFF. The CDR3 coding sequence is TGTGCCAGCAGCCAAGGTTGGAGGTCCACCTACAATGAGCAGTTCTTC.

This clonotype was observed at least ten times. This chain connects TRBV6-6 to TRBJ2-7, with D possibly matching TRBD2 (6 bases). V lost 2 bases, J lost 1 base, and 6 bases lay in between. There are 13 residues in the CDR3. Germline V lookup: CDR1 MNHNY, CDR2 SVGAGI (reference sequence). The CDR3 nucleotides are TGTGCCAGCAGTTACGGGGGGTCCTACGAGCAGTACTTC. Translation: CASSYGGSYEQYF.

In its sample, this clonotype was seen many times. The rearrangement uses TRBV20-1 and TRBJ2-3; tentative D call: TRBD2 (6 bases). Trimming removed 1 base from V and 4 bases from J, with 6 bases in between. Germline V gives CDR1 DFQATT, CDR2 SNEGSKA (reference sequence). The CDR3 has 12 amino acids. The CDR3 loop is CSARGGADTQYF. In DNA form, the CDR3 reads TGCAGTGCTAGAGGGGGGGCAGATACGCAGTATTTT.

Notes on this clonotype: Lacking the conserved final phenylalanine or tryptophan, this CDR3 likely reflects a read error. The V gene is TRBV10-1, the J gene TRBJ2-3; D may be TRBD2 (5 bases). This CDR3 has 11 residues. Germline CDR1 WNHNN, CDR2 SYGVQD (reference sequence). CDR3 residues: CVSSERDTQYL. The CDR3 bases are TGCGTCAGCAGTGAGCGGGATACGCAGTATCTT.

This clonotype was counted ten times or more. The chain joins TRBV3-1 to TRBJ2-3, with TRBD2 matching 10 bases. In germline, CDR1 is LGHDT, CDR2 YNNKEL (reference sequence). The CDR3 runs to 18 residues. V dropped 1 base and J dropped 1; count of bases not matched to a gene: 8. The chain's CDR3 is CASSQASGSVVGTDTQYF. The CDR3 bases are TGTGCCAGCAGCCAAGCTAGCGGGAGTGTCGTTGGCACAGATACGCAGTATTTT.

In this sample, this clonotype turned up many times. The chain is built from TRBV9 and TRBJ2-3, with 10 bases that match TRBD1. V gave up 8 bases and J gave up 4 bases; unmatched junction bases: 7. Germline values: CDR1 SGDLS, CDR2 YYNGEE. The CDR3 is made up of 14 amino acids. The CDR3 reads CARTGTGVADTQYF. DNA of the CDR3: TGTGCCAGGACCGGGACAGGGGTGGCAGATACGCAGTATTTT.

This clonotype was observed a single time. This may arise from a read error, as a much more abundant clone is one base away. The CDR3 DNA sequence: TGTGCCAGCAGCTTATCTTTAGGAGTGGATGAGCAGTTCTTC. Residues: CASSLSLGVDEQFF. The chain is built from TRBV5-6 and TRBJ2-1; D is undetermined. Germline V gene lookup returns CDR1 SGHDT and CDR2 YYEEEE. This CDR3 comprises 14 residues. Trimming removed 2 bases at V and 8 bases at J, with 14 bases between. Full variable domain (missing parts from reference TRBV5-6 and TRBJ2-1): DAGVTQSPTHLIKTRGQQVTLRCSPKSGHDTVSWYQQALGQGPQFIFQYYEEEERQRGNFPDRFSGHQFPNYSSELNVNALLLGDSALYLCASSLSLGVDEQFFGPGTRLTVL.

CDR3 DNA: TGCAGTGCTAGCCGGACTAGCGGGGGACTATGGGTGACCCAGTACTTC. This translates into CSASRTSGGLWVTQYF. The chain joins TRBV20-1 to TRBJ2-5, with 13 bases matching TRBD2. This CDR3 has 16 residues. The trim removed 3 bases at V and 7 bases at J, leaving 11 bases unmatched. Germline loops: CDR1 DFQATT, CDR2 SNEGSKA (reference sequence).

This clonotype occurred once. The rearrangement joins TRBV2 to TRBJ1-4; no firm D call. CDR1 is SNHLY and CDR2 is FYNNEI in the germline V gene. This CDR3 has 15 amino acids. The V and J ends lost 4 bases and 11 bases respectively, with 20 bases between them. CDR3 coding DNA: TGTGCCAGCAGTGCATCCAAAGAGGGCTCCTCGAAACTGTTTTTT. This translates into CASSASKEGSSKLFF.

This clonotype showed up many times. At one boundary the junction diverges from the germline segment, which might be a read error. The rearrangement links TRBV6-5 to TRBJ2-7, with TRBD1 as a possible D gene (7 bases). Germline CDR1 reads MNHEY; CDR2 reads SVGAGI. This CDR3 spans 15 amino acids. The CDR3 DNA is TGTGCCAGCAGTCACTCGGGGGACAGCACCTACGAGCAGTACTTC. It specifies CASSHSGDSTYEQYF.

This clonotype occurred many times. The J gene is TRBJ1-2, the V gene TRBV19; no firm D call. Germline V gene data show CDR1 as LNHDA and CDR2 as SQIVND (reference sequence). The CDR3 spans 16 residues. V lost 7 bases, J lost 3 bases, and 21 bases lay in between. This CDR3 is CASTNQRRDPHYGYTF. The CDR3 DNA reads as TGTGCCAGTACCAACCAAAGGAGGGATCCCCACTATGGCTACACCTTC.

This clonotype was recorded many times. The V gene is TRBV7-9, the J gene TRBJ2-1; 8 positions agree with TRBD2. In germline, CDR1 is SEHNR, CDR2 FQNEAQ (reference sequence). The junction had 4 bases not matched to a gene; V was cut back by 4 bases and J by 2 bases. The CDR3 sequence is 15 residues long. The CDR3 coding sequence is TGTGCCAGCAGCTACGGACTAGCCCCCTACAATGAGCAGTTCTTC. Translated: CASSYGLAPYNEQFF.

The table lists this clonotype with a few counts. This chain links TRBV11-2 with TRBJ2-4; D not certain. The ends were cut back, 1 base at V and 8 bases at J, with 3 bases in the middle. Germline values: CDR1 SGHAT, CDR2 FQNNGV. The CDR3 sequence is 11 residues long. CDR3 bases: TGTGCCAGCAGCTTAGGGTACATTCAGTACTTC. Protein sequence: CASSLGYIQYF.

The gene calls are TRBV15 and TRBJ1-1; 8 bases align to TRBD1. Germline trimming cut 2 bases from V and 4 bases from J; bases unmatched to any gene: 3. CDR3 length equals 14 residues. CDR1 LNHNV and CDR2 YYDKDF come from the germline V gene (reference sequence). CDR3 region: CATSRRTGSTEAFF. The CDR3 DNA reads as TGTGCCACCAGCAGAAGGACAGGGTCCACTGAAGCTTTCTTT. The full variable domain, in which reference TRBV15 and TRBJ1-1 provide the parts outside the CDR3, is DAMVIQNPRYQVTQFGKPVTLSCSQTLNHNVMYWYQQKSSQAPKLLFHYYDKDFNNEADTPDNFQSRRPNTSFCFLDIRSPGLGDTAMYLCATSRRTGSTEAFFGQGTRLTVV.

This clonotype has a count of ten or more. The chain carries TRBV7-8 and TRBJ2-7; D is possibly TRBD1 (6 bases). The V end was cut by 0 bases, the J end by 7 bases, with 7 bases between. Germline loops: CDR1 SGHVS, CDR2 FQNEAQ. There are 12 residues in the CDR3. CDR3 in amino acids: CASSLAGGEQYF. CDR3 in DNA: TGTGCCAGCAGCTTAGCAGGGGGAGAGCAGTACTTC.